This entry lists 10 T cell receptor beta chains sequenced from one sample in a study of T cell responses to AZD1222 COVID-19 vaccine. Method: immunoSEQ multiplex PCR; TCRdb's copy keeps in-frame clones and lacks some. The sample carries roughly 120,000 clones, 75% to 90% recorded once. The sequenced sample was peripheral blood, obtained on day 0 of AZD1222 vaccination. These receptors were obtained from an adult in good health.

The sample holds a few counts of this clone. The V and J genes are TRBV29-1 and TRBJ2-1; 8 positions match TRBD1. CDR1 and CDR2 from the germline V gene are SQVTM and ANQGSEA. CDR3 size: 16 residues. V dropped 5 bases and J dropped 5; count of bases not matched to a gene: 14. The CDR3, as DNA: TGCAGCGTTCCCCCCCAGGGGGCGTCAGTGAACAATGAGCAGTTCTTC. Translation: CSVPPQGASVNNEQFF.

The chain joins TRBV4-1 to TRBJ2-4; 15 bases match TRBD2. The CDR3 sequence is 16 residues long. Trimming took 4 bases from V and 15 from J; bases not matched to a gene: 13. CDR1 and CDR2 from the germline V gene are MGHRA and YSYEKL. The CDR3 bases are TGCGCCAGCAGCCTCCCGAGCGGGACTAGCGGGAGGAGGCGGTACTTC. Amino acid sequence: CASSLPSGTSGRRRYF.

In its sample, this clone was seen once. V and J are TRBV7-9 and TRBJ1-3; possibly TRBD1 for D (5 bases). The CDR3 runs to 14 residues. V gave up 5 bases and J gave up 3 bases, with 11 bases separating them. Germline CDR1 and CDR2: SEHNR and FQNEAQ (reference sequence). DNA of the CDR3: TGTGCCAGCAGCGCCCCAGGGTATGGAAACACCATATATTTT. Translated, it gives CASSAPGYGNTIYF.

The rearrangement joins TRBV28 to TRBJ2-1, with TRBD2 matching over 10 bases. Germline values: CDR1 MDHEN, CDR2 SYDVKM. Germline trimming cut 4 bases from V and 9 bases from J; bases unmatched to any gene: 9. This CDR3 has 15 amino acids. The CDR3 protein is CASSSPSGRVTEQFF. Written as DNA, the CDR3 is TGTGCCAGCAGTTCCCCCAGCGGGAGGGTAACTGAGCAGTTCTTC.

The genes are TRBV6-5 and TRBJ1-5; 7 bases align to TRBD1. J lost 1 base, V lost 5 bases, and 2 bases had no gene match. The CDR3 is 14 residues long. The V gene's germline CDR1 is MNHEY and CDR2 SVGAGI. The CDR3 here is CASSLDRSNQPQHF. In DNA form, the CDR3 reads TGTGCCAGCAGTCTGGACAGGAGCAATCAGCCCCAGCATTTT.

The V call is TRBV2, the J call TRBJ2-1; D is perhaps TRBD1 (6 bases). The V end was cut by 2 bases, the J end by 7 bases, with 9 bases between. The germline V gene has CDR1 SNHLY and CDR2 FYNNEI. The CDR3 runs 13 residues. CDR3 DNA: TGTGCCAGCAGTGAACTTGGACAGAATGAGCAGTTCTTC. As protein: CASSELGQNEQFF.

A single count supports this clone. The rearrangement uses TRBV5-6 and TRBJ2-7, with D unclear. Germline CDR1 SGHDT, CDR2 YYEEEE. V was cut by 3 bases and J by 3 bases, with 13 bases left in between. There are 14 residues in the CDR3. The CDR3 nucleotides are TGTGCCAGCAGCTCTGGTGGTGCTTTCTACGAGCAGTACTTC. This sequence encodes CASSSGGAFYEQYF.

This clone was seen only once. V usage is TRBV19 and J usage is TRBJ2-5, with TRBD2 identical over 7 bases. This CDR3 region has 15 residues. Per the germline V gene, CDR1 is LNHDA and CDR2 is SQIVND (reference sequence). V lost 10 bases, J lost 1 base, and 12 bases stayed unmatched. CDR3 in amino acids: CATGRNSGPQETQYF. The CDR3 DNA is TGTGCCACTGGAAGGAATAGCGGGCCCCAAGAGACCCAGTACTTC.

The CDR3, as DNA: TGTGCCAGCAGCCAAGAGGTCGGCCAGCGCAATCAGCCCCAGCATTTT. Translated: CASSQEVGQRNQPQHF. The V gene is TRBV3-1 (or the pseudogene TRBV3-2), the J gene TRBJ1-5; D gene uncertain. The CDR3 spans 16 residues. The germline V gene encodes CDR1 LGHDT and CDR2 YNNKEL (reference sequence). Trimming took off 0 bases at V and 2 bases at J, with 11 bases between the two ends.

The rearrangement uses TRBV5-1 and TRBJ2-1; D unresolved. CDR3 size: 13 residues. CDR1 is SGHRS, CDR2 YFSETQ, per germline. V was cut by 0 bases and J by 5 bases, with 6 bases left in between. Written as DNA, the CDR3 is TGCGCCAGCAGCTTGGAACGGGACAATGAGCAGTTCTTC. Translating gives CASSLERDNEQFF.